These 5 T cell receptor beta chains originate from one sample sequenced in a study of T cells in Graves' hyperthyroidism and ophthalmopathy. The TCR beta CDR3 regions underwent amplification using RNA transcripts as the source. A set of HTBI primers served as the primers for a first-round RT-PCR of the TCR CDR3. MiXCR, applied by TCRdb to the multiplex PCR reads, yields one record per CDR3 protein. Of about 580,000 distinct CDR3 sequences listed, approximately 15% are singletons. Input material: blood. These receptors all come from a woman in her thirties with Graves' hyperthyroidism that later progressed to Graves' ophthalmopathy.

This clonotype was seen many times. The rearrangement links TRBV6-1 to TRBJ1-1; a possible D gene is TRBD1 (5 bases). V lost 6 bases and J 5 bases, leaving 16 bases between the germline ends. Germline-derived CDR1 and CDR2 are MNHNS and SASEGT. The CDR3 runs to 14 residues. The CDR3 loop is CASRPNSGGTEAFF. The CDR3 region has the DNA TGTGCCAGCAGGCCTAACTCGGGGGGAACTGAAGCTTTCTTT.

V and J are TRBV4-1 and TRBJ1-1; no definite D call. V was shortened by 0 bases and J by 1 base, with 12 bases between the two germline ends. The CDR3 length is 16 residues. Germline lookup yields CDR1 MGHRA and CDR2 YSYEKL. The CDR3 DNA sequence: TGCGCCAGCAGCCAAGATCCTCATTCTGGGAACACTGAAGCTTTCTTT. Its protein is CASSQDPHSGNTEAFF.

This clonotype appeared many times. V gene TRBV10-3 combines with J gene TRBJ1-1; D is ambiguous. This CDR3 is 15 amino acids long. V was cut by 3 bases and J by 3 bases, with 14 bases left in between. The germline V gene encodes CDR1 ENHRY and CDR2 SYGVKD. The CDR3 reads CAISDATPTDTEAFF. CDR3 coding DNA: TGTGCCATCAGTGACGCGACACCCACGGACACTGAAGCTTTCTTT.

This clonotype was found many times. The CDR3 here is CASSLLWEQGETQYF. For the CDR3, the DNA is TGCGCCAGCAGCCTACTCTGGGAACAGGGTGAGACCCAGTACTTC. The rearrangement links TRBV4-1 to TRBJ2-5, with D perhaps matching TRBD1 (6 bases). CDR3 length equals 15 residues. Germline V gene sequence: CDR1 MGHRA, CDR2 YSYEKL. Trimming left V 4 bases short and J 5 bases short, with 17 bases between.

This clonotype showed up many times. In nucleotides, the CDR3 is TGTGCCACCAACAGGGGTGACTACACTGAAGCTTTCTTT. The encoded protein is CATNRGDYTEAFF. The V and J genes are TRBV12-3 or TRBV12-4 and TRBJ1-1; 7 bases agree with TRBD1. There are 13 residues in the CDR3. J was trimmed by 3 bases and V by 10 bases; bases with no gene match: 8.